This entry lists 13 T cell receptor beta chains sequenced from one sample in a study of spatial heterogeneity in lung cancer. TCRdb reprocessed the 5' RACE reads with MiXCR, giving one entry per CDR3 protein. The sample lists about 10,000 distinct CDR3 sequences, roughly 13% occurring once. As for time point: sample taken at primary tumor resection. Their antigen targets remain unknown. Regarding the study as a whole: Tumor mutation counts were tracked by expanded intratumoral alpha and beta TCR counts.

Specimen: lung tumor tissue, collected at surgery. These receptors all come from a male donor with early-stage non-small cell lung cancer.

The chain employs TRBV12-3 or TRBV12-4 and TRBJ2-1, with 11 bases aligning to TRBD2. The ends lost 5 bases at V and 9 bases at J; junction bases unmatched: 9. The CDR3 length is 15 residues. As DNA, the CDR3 is TGTGCCAGCAGTCTTGGGCTAGCGGGGGGCACTGAGCAGTTCTTC. It codes for CASSLGLAGGTEQFF.

The chain employs TRBV20-1 and TRBJ2-2, with D uncertain. The CDR3 covers 14 residues. Between the trimmed V and J ends, which lost 3 bases and 9 bases, there was a span of 17 bases. Germline V lookup: CDR1 DFQATT, CDR2 SNEGSKA (reference sequence). In DNA, the CDR3 is TGCAGTGCTAGCTCGGGTAGTTGGCGGAGGGAGCTGTTTTTT. Translating gives CSASSGSWRRELFF.

This clonotype was counted ten times or more. The genes are TRBV2 and TRBJ1-4; D remains unclear. V was pared by 7 bases and J by 6 bases, with 12 bases between. Germline V CDR1 and CDR2: SNHLY, FYNNEI. This CDR3 is 13 amino acids long. The CDR3: CASTKLRDEKLFF. The CDR3 nucleotides read TGTGCCAGCACAAAGCTGCGGGATGAAAAACTGTTTTTT. Using reference TRBV2 and TRBJ1-4 for the parts outside the CDR3, the full variable domain is EPEVTQTPSHQVTQMGQEVILRCVPISNHLYFYWYRQILGQKVEFLVSFYNNEISEKSEIFDDQFSVERPDGSNFTLKIRSTKLEDSAMYFCASTKLRDEKLFFGSGTQLSVL.

This clonotype was seen many times. DNA of the CDR3: TGTGCCAGCAGTGAAGTGGGACACCGCGATCAGCCCCAGCATTTT. The encoded protein is CASSEVGHRDQPQHF. The V and J genes are TRBV6-1 and TRBJ1-5, with a weak D call TRBD1 (6 bases). The V gene lost 1 base and the J gene lost 5 bases, with 12 bases spanning the gap. CDR1 is MNHNS, CDR2 SASEGT, per germline. The CDR3 is 15 amino acids.

This chain uses TRBV20-1 with TRBJ2-2; a weak D match, TRBD1 (5 bases). Trimming cost V 1 base and J 6 bases, with 9 bases left between them. This CDR3 contains 13 residues. The germline gives CDR1 DFQATT, CDR2 SNEGSKA (reference sequence). The CDR3 is CSARAPGSGELFF. The CDR3 region has the DNA TGCAGTGCTAGAGCACCAGGGTCCGGGGAGCTGTTTTTT.

A few counts support this clonotype. The chain uses TRBV10-1 and TRBJ2-7; D tentatively fits TRBD1 or TRBD2 (5 bases each). The CDR3 extends over 13 amino acids. Germline-derived CDR1 and CDR2 are WNHNN and SYGVQD (reference sequence). V lost 4 bases and J lost 9, with 16 bases in between. The CDR3 DNA reads TGCGCCAGCAGTGCGGGACCGCGACTGGGGCAGTACTTC. Encoded protein: CASSAGPRLGQYF.

Only a few counts were recorded for this clonotype. This chain connects TRBV10-2 to TRBJ2-1; 12 positions agree with TRBD2. With V trimmed by 6 bases and J by 0 bases, 6 bases remained unmatched. The CDR3 runs to 17 residues. Looked up from germline, CDR1 is WSHSY and CDR2 is SAAADI. CDR3 in amino acids: CASRGTSGRSSYNEQFF. The CDR3 DNA reads TGCGCCAGCAGGGGGACTAGCGGGCGTAGCTCCTACAATGAGCAGTTCTTC.

V is TRBV27 and J is TRBJ1-5; D perhaps matches TRBD1 (5 bases). This CDR3 has 13 residues. The V gene's germline CDR1 is MNHEY and CDR2 SMNVEV (reference sequence). The V end was cut by 5 bases, the J end by 9 bases, with 14 bases between. CDR3 sequence (DNA): TGTGCCAGCAGTCCCGGGGGGGGTAGGCCCCAGCATTTT. Protein product: CASSPGGGRPQHF.

The chain joins TRBV10-3 to TRBJ2-3; no reliable D call. V lost 2 bases to trimming and J lost 7 bases, with 4 bases between them. Germline V CDR1 and CDR2: ENHRY, SYGVKD. The CDR3 is 11 amino acids. Written as DNA, the CDR3 is TGTGCCATCAGTGAGGGTAATACGCAGTATTTT. It codes for CAISEGNTQYF.

In this sample, this clonotype turned up a few times. J is TRBJ2-3 and V is TRBV2; D gene unclear. Germline CDR1 SNHLY, CDR2 FYNNEI. The germline V and J ends were trimmed by 7 bases and 5 bases, with 19 bases remaining between them. CDR3 length equals 15 residues. The CDR3 loop reads CASTIFGSNGDTQYF. In nucleotides, the CDR3 is TGTGCCAGCACCATTTTTGGCAGCAATGGAGATACGCAGTATTTT.

Judged by abundance, this clonotype is medium-sized. The chain joins TRBV20-1 to TRBJ2-7, with D perhaps assigned TRBD1 or TRBD2 (5 bases each). The V end lost 3 bases, the J end lost 2 bases, and 17 bases lay between the germline ends. The CDR3 spans 15 residues. Per the germline V gene, CDR1 is DFQATT and CDR2 is SNEGSKA (reference sequence). CDR3 bases: TGCAGTGCTAGGGACGGATCAGGGAGCCCCTACGAGCAGTACTTC. It specifies CSARDGSGSPYEQYF.

This clonotype was counted many times. This sequence joins TRBV6-2 or TRBV6-3 and TRBJ2-2, with a tentative D call TRBD1 (5 bases). The germline V gene encodes CDR1 MNHEY and CDR2 SVGEGT. The CDR3 extends over 14 amino acids. Trimming stripped 8 bases from V and 4 bases from J, with 14 bases between. The CDR3 nucleotides are TGTGCCAGCCTCCGGGCCCAGGGCACCGGGGAGCTGTTTTTT. Amino acid sequence: CASLRAQGTGELFF.

V gene TRBV7-2 combines with J gene TRBJ1-1; the match to TRBD1 covers 8 bases. The CDR3 runs 13 residues. Germline V CDR1 and CDR2: SGHTA, FQGNSA. V shed 6 bases and J 3 bases; nucleotides not matched to a gene: 3. For the CDR3, the DNA is TGTGCCAGCAGAACACAGGGGGACACTGAAGCTTTCTTT. It encodes CASRTQGDTEAFF.